The rows below give T cell receptor beta chains drawn from one sample of a study of blood T cells in healthy people across ages. Each CDR3 protein is one row after TCRdb ran MiXCR on the 5' RACE reads. The data contain some 700,000 distinct CDR3 sequences, around 46% of them singletons. The sample taken for sequencing was blood. The receptors stem from a woman aged 55 to 70 in good health. Both conserved end residues are part of each CDR3. Each record gives: clone size, V gene, D gene, J gene, CDR3 DNA, CDR3 protein. D genes are given only for firm matches. The size of a clone is reported for some rows only, either as once, few or many, or as a class for expanded clones.

abundance: .
v_gene: TRBV14
d_gene: .
j_gene: TRBJ2-7
CDR3nt: TGTGCCAGCAGCCAAGGCCTCCGAGACTTCTCCTACGAGCAGTACTTC
CDR3aa: CASSQGLRDFSYEQYF

abundance: .
v_gene: TRBV10-3
d_gene: .
j_gene: TRBJ2-3
CDR3nt: TGTGCCATCAGCGGACAGCCCACAGATACGCAGTATTTT
CDR3aa: CAISGQPTDTQYF

abundance: .
v_gene: TRBV20-1
d_gene: TRBD2
j_gene: TRBJ2-1
CDR3nt: TGCAGTGCTAGAGAGTCCATTAGCGGGAGGTTCCCCTACGATGAGCAGTTCTTC
CDR3aa: CSARESISGRFPYDEQFF

abundance: .
v_gene: TRBV12-3/TRBV12-4
d_gene: .
j_gene: TRBJ2-6
CDR3nt: TGTGCCAGCAGTTTCAGCCTTCCCGGGGCCAACGTCCTGACTTTC
CDR3aa: CASSFSLPGANVLTF

abundance: .
v_gene: TRBV25-1
d_gene: .
j_gene: TRBJ1-2
CDR3nt: TGTGCCAGCAGTGAAGGGGAGCTAGGCTATGGCTACACCTTC
CDR3aa: CASSEGELGYGYTF

abundance: .
v_gene: TRBV25-1
d_gene: .
j_gene: TRBJ2-4
CDR3nt: TGTGCCAGCAGTGGGATTACAGGGAGGTGGGAGCAGTACTTC
CDR3aa: CASSGITGRWEQYF

abundance: .
v_gene: TRBV7-3
d_gene: TRBD2
j_gene: TRBJ2-2
CDR3nt: TGTGCCAGCAGCTTAATGCCCCAGGGAATAGCGGGAGGGATGAACACCGGGGAGCTGTTTTTT
CDR3aa: CASSLMPQGIAGGMNTGELFF

abundance: .
v_gene: TRBV28
d_gene: TRBD2
j_gene: TRBJ2-4
CDR3nt: TGTGCCAGCAGTTTTCGGACGCTAGCGGGAGGACTAGCCAAAAACATTCAGTACTTC
CDR3aa: CASSFRTLAGGLAKNIQYF

abundance: few
v_gene: TRBV6-2/TRBV6-3
d_gene: .
j_gene: TRBJ2-5
CDR3nt: TGTGCCAGCAGTTCTTCAGGGGCGGCGGTGACCCAGTACTTC
CDR3aa: CASSSSGAAVTQYF

abundance: once
v_gene: TRBV20-1
d_gene: TRBD1
j_gene: TRBJ1-4
CDR3nt: TGCAGTGCTAGAGAGCCGGGACAGCTTAATGAAAAACTGTTTTTT
CDR3aa: CSAREPGQLNEKLFF

abundance: .
v_gene: TRBV7-3
d_gene: TRBD2
j_gene: TRBJ2-7
CDR3nt: TGTGCCAGCAGGTTGACTAGCGCCGCATCCTACGAGCAGTACTTC
CDR3aa: CASRLTSAASYEQYF

abundance: .
v_gene: TRBV4-2
d_gene: TRBD2
j_gene: TRBJ2-5
CDR3nt: TGTGCCAGCAGCCACGGCAGCGGGGAAGAGACCCAGTACTTC
CDR3aa: CASSHGSGEETQYF

abundance: .
v_gene: TRBV29-1
d_gene: .
j_gene: TRBJ1-2
CDR3nt: TGCAGCGGCGTGGCTACAGGTGGCTACACCTTC
CDR3aa: CSGVATGGYTF

abundance: .
v_gene: TRBV11-2
d_gene: .
j_gene: TRBJ1-2
CDR3nt: TGTGCCAGCAGCTCCCGCAGGGACTATGGCTACACCTTC
CDR3aa: CASSSRRDYGYTF

abundance: many
v_gene: TRBV6-6
d_gene: TRBD1
j_gene: TRBJ1-5
CDR3nt: TGTGCCAGCAGCACCTCCGGGACAGGGGTGGGGCAGCCCCAGCATTTT
CDR3aa: CASSTSGTGVGQPQHF

abundance: few
v_gene: TRBV20-1
d_gene: TRBD1
j_gene: TRBJ1-5
CDR3nt: TGCAGCGCGACAGGGGCGGGCAATCAGCCCCAGCATTTT
CDR3aa: CSATGAGNQPQHF

abundance: few
v_gene: TRBV5-1
d_gene: .
j_gene: TRBJ2-5
CDR3nt: TGCGCCAGCAGCTTACTCTTTAGGACAGAAGAGACCCAGTACTTC
CDR3aa: CASSLLFRTEETQYF

abundance: few
v_gene: TRBV27
d_gene: .
j_gene: TRBJ2-1
CDR3nt: TGTGCCAGCAGTCCCGGGGCTACCGGAGCGGCTCTATTTAATGAGCAGTTCTTC
CDR3aa: CASSPGATGAALFNEQFF

abundance: .
v_gene: TRBV5-1
d_gene: TRBD2
j_gene: TRBJ2-7
CDR3nt: TGCGCCAGCAGCCCAACGGCGACTAGCGGGAGCTACGAGCAGTACTTC
CDR3aa: CASSPTATSGSYEQYF

abundance: few
v_gene: TRBV5-1
d_gene: .
j_gene: TRBJ2-4
CDR3nt: TGCGCCAGCGGCACCCGGGACACGAACATTCAGTACTTC
CDR3aa: CASGTRDTNIQYF

abundance: .
v_gene: TRBV12-3/TRBV12-4
d_gene: TRBD1
j_gene: TRBJ1-1
CDR3nt: TGTGCCAGCAGTCCAACGGGACAGGGCGCTGAAGCTTTCTTT
CDR3aa: CASSPTGQGAEAFF

abundance: few
v_gene: TRBV2
d_gene: .
j_gene: TRBJ2-5
CDR3nt: TGTGCCAGCAGTGACAACAGGGAGGGAGAGACCCAGTACTTC
CDR3aa: CASSDNREGETQYF

abundance: .
v_gene: TRBV29-1
d_gene: .
j_gene: TRBJ1-3
CDR3nt: TGCAGCGTTGCTTCAGGAAACACCATATATTTT
CDR3aa: CSVASGNTIYF

abundance: .
v_gene: TRBV20-1
d_gene: TRBD2
j_gene: TRBJ2-7
CDR3nt: TGCAGTGCCACCCGGACTAGCGTCTACGAGCAGTACTTC
CDR3aa: CSATRTSVYEQYF

abundance: few
v_gene: TRBV7-9
d_gene: TRBD1
j_gene: TRBJ2-5
CDR3nt: TGTGCCAGTAGGAGGACAGGGGGCAAAGAGACCCAGTACTTC
CDR3aa: CASRRTGGKETQYF

abundance: few
v_gene: TRBV20-1
d_gene: .
j_gene: TRBJ2-7
CDR3nt: TGCAGTGCTGGGATCAGTAACAGGGTTCCCTACGAGCAGTACTTC
CDR3aa: CSAGISNRVPYEQYF

abundance: .
v_gene: TRBV3-1
d_gene: .
j_gene: TRBJ2-7
CDR3nt: TGTGCCAGCAGCCCCACTCGACAAGCCTACGAGCAGTACTTC
CDR3aa: CASSPTRQAYEQYF

abundance: many
v_gene: TRBV4-2
d_gene: TRBD2
j_gene: TRBJ2-5
CDR3nt: TGTGCCAGCAGCCAGTCTGGAGCGGGGGAAGAGACCCAGTACTTC
CDR3aa: CASSQSGAGEETQYF

abundance: .
v_gene: TRBV5-1
d_gene: .
j_gene: TRBJ2-1
CDR3nt: TGCGCCAGCAGCTATCTAGGGGGGTCTAAAGATGAGCAGTTCTTC
CDR3aa: CASSYLGGSKDEQFF

abundance: .
v_gene: TRBV21-1
d_gene: .
j_gene: TRBJ2-1
CDR3nt: TGTGCCAGCAGCGCCCCGCCGACTCGAGTTTACAATGAGCAGTTCTTC
CDR3aa: CASSAPPTRVYNEQFF